This is a list of T cell receptor beta chains from one sample in a study of beta chain features in type 1 diabetes. Only in-frame clones appear in the TCRdb table, and some are missing; sequencing was by immunoSEQ multiplex PCR. Of hundreds of thousands of clones in the sample, approximately 31% were seen once. The sequencing sample was made of naive CD4+ T cells from blood. The receptors shown here come from a man younger than 35 in good health. CDR3s include the opening cysteine and the closing phenylalanine or tryptophan. Fields, in order: D gene, V gene, J gene, clone size, CDR3 protein, CDR3 DNA. A D gene is named only where the DNA matches it firmly. Some rows have no size entry. The others give once, few or many, or a class for an expanded clone.

d_gene: NA; v_gene: TRBV18; j_gene: TRBJ1-2; abundance: NA; CDR3aa: CASSGWSNYGYTF; CDR3nt: TGTGCCAGCTCCGGGTGGTCTAACTATGGCTACACCTTC
d_gene: TRBD1; v_gene: TRBV5-5; j_gene: TRBJ2-5; abundance: few; CDR3aa: CASSATGAQETQYF; CDR3nt: TGTGCCAGCAGCGCCACAGGGGCCCAAGAGACCCAGTACTTC
d_gene: NA; v_gene: TRBV29-1; j_gene: TRBJ2-1; abundance: NA; CDR3aa: CSGHIGGEQFF; CDR3nt: TGCAGCGGACACATTGGTGGTGAGCAGTTCTTC
d_gene: NA; v_gene: TRBV7-2; j_gene: TRBJ2-1; abundance: NA; CDR3aa: CASSPAYNEQFF; CDR3nt: TGTGCCAGCAGCCCGGCCTACAATGAGCAGTTCTTC
d_gene: NA; v_gene: TRBV9; j_gene: TRBJ1-3; abundance: NA; CDR3aa: CASGVTGNTIYF; CDR3nt: TGTGCCAGCGGGGTCACTGGAAACACCATATATTTT
d_gene: NA; v_gene: TRBV20-1; j_gene: TRBJ2-1; abundance: NA; CDR3aa: CSARGVREQFF; CDR3nt: TGCAGTGCTAGGGGAGTGCGTGAGCAGTTCTTC
d_gene: TRBD2; v_gene: TRBV11-3; j_gene: TRBJ2-5; abundance: NA; CDR3aa: CASSLGGLAGGPETQYF; CDR3nt: TGTGCCAGCAGCTTAGGAGGACTAGCGGGAGGTCCCGAGACCCAGTACTTC
d_gene: TRBD1; v_gene: TRBV30; j_gene: TRBJ2-7; abundance: few; CDR3aa: CALGQGAYEQYF; CDR3nt: TGTGCCCTAGGACAGGGTGCCTACGAGCAGTACTTC
d_gene: NA; v_gene: TRBV30; j_gene: TRBJ1-5; abundance: NA; CDR3aa: CAWSMGNQPQHF; CDR3nt: TGTGCCTGGAGTATGGGGAATCAGCCCCAGCATTTT
d_gene: NA; v_gene: TRBV6-1; j_gene: TRBJ2-2; abundance: NA; CDR3aa: CASRDFGEAGELFF; CDR3nt: TGTGCCAGCCGGGACTTCGGAGAAGCCGGGGAGCTGTTTTTT
d_gene: TRBD2; v_gene: TRBV25-1; j_gene: TRBJ2-1; abundance: NA; CDR3aa: CASFRPGLENEQFF; CDR3nt: TGTGCCAGCTTCCGACCGGGACTAGAGAATGAGCAGTTCTTC
d_gene: NA; v_gene: TRBV5-4; j_gene: TRBJ2-7; abundance: few; CDR3aa: CASSLPHSYEQYF; CDR3nt: TGTGCCAGCAGCTTGCCCCACTCCTACGAGCAGTACTTC
d_gene: TRBD2; v_gene: TRBV30; j_gene: TRBJ2-5; abundance: few; CDR3aa: CAWSTSGTTQYF; CDR3nt: TGTGCCTGGAGCACTAGCGGAACTACCCAGTACTTC
d_gene: NA; v_gene: TRBV20-1; j_gene: TRBJ1-2; abundance: NA; CDR3aa: CSASGQAGYTF; CDR3nt: TGCAGTGCTAGTGGTCAAGCTGGCTACACCTTC
d_gene: NA; v_gene: TRBV29-1; j_gene: TRBJ2-1; abundance: NA; CDR3aa: CRAPDEQFF; CDR3nt: TGCAGGGCCCCGGATGAGCAGTTCTTC
d_gene: NA; v_gene: TRBV18; j_gene: TRBJ1-1; abundance: NA; CDR3aa: CASSPYVGEAFF; CDR3nt: TGTGCCAGCTCACCATATGTAGGGGAAGCTTTCTTT
d_gene: TRBD1; v_gene: TRBV29-1; j_gene: TRBJ2-2; abundance: NA; CDR3aa: CSVVDRGRTGELFF; CDR3nt: TGCAGCGTAGTCGACAGGGGTAGGACCGGGGAGCTGTTTTTT
d_gene: TRBD2; v_gene: TRBV6-1; j_gene: TRBJ2-1; abundance: few; CDR3aa: CASCSSGRNEQFF; CDR3nt: TGTGCCAGTTGCTCTAGCGGGAGGAATGAGCAGTTCTTC
d_gene: NA; v_gene: TRBV12-5; j_gene: TRBJ2-7; abundance: once; CDR3aa: CASGSYSQGIVDEQYF; CDR3nt: TGTGCTAGTGGTTCTTACTCGCAGGGGATCGTCGACGAGCAGTACTTC
d_gene: NA; v_gene: TRBV7-2; j_gene: TRBJ2-7; abundance: few; CDR3aa: CASSREWGEQYF; CDR3nt: TGTGCCAGCAGCCGCGAGTGGGGCGAGCAGTACTTC
d_gene: TRBD1; v_gene: TRBV11-2; j_gene: TRBJ2-2; abundance: NA; CDR3aa: CASRRGQGRTGELFF; CDR3nt: TGTGCCAGCAGGAGGGGACAGGGCCGCACCGGGGAGCTGTTTTTT
d_gene: NA; v_gene: TRBV6-6; j_gene: TRBJ1-5; abundance: NA; CDR3aa: CASSLGSDRVQPQHF; CDR3nt: TGTGCCAGCAGCCTCGGAAGCGATAGGGTCCAGCCCCAGCATTTT
d_gene: TRBD1; v_gene: TRBV29-1; j_gene: TRBJ2-3; abundance: few; CDR3aa: CSARTGGVDTQYF; CDR3nt: TGCAGCGCCCGGACAGGGGGAGTGGATACGCAGTATTTT
d_gene: NA; v_gene: TRBV6-1; j_gene: TRBJ2-1; abundance: few; CDR3aa: CASSPQGGNEQFF; CDR3nt: TGTGCCAGCAGTCCCCAGGGGGGCAATGAGCAGTTCTTC
d_gene: TRBD2; v_gene: TRBV10-3; j_gene: TRBJ2-5; abundance: NA; CDR3aa: CAISDPNGGMETQYF; CDR3nt: TGTGCCATCAGCGACCCGAACGGGGGGATGGAGACCCAGTACTTC
d_gene: TRBD2; v_gene: TRBV28; j_gene: TRBJ2-1; abundance: NA; CDR3aa: CASSPLTSGSYNEQFF; CDR3nt: TGTGCCAGCAGTCCCCTGACTAGCGGCTCCTACAATGAGCAGTTCTTC
d_gene: NA; v_gene: TRBV30; j_gene: TRBJ2-1; abundance: few; CDR3aa: CAWETGRTDEQFF; CDR3nt: TGTGCCTGGGAGACGGGGCGCACGGATGAGCAGTTCTTC
d_gene: NA; v_gene: TRBV4-3; j_gene: TRBJ2-7; abundance: few; CDR3aa: CASSQEFSYVYEQYF; CDR3nt: TGCGCCAGCAGCCAAGAATTTAGCTATGTCTACGAGCAGTACTTC
d_gene: NA; v_gene: TRBV14; j_gene: TRBJ2-1; abundance: NA; CDR3aa: CASSRLGRGSYNEQFF; CDR3nt: TGTGCCAGCAGCCGGCTAGGACGGGGGTCCTACAATGAGCAGTTCTTC
d_gene: NA; v_gene: TRBV25-1; j_gene: TRBJ2-5; abundance: few; CDR3aa: CASRAERTQYF; CDR3nt: TGTGCCAGCAGGGCCGAGCGGACCCAGTACTTC
d_gene: TRBD1; v_gene: TRBV28; j_gene: TRBJ2-7; abundance: NA; CDR3aa: CASRMRDRGYEQYF; CDR3nt: TGTGCCAGCCGTATGCGGGACAGGGGTTACGAGCAGTACTTC
d_gene: NA; v_gene: TRBV30; j_gene: TRBJ2-5; abundance: few; CDR3aa: CAWGKDPGGTQYF; CDR3nt: TGTGCCTGGGGGAAGGACCCTGGGGGGACCCAGTACTTC
d_gene: NA; v_gene: TRBV30; j_gene: TRBJ1-4; abundance: NA; CDR3aa: CAWSTATTNEKLFF; CDR3nt: TGTGCCTGGAGTACTGCAACTACTAATGAAAAACTGTTTTTT
d_gene: TRBD2; v_gene: TRBV4-2; j_gene: TRBJ2-7; abundance: few; CDR3aa: CASSQDWTSGRAVSYEQYF; CDR3nt: TGTGCCAGCAGCCAAGACTGGACTAGCGGGAGGGCTGTTTCCTACGAGCAGTACTTC
d_gene: TRBD1; v_gene: TRBV4-2; j_gene: TRBJ2-2; abundance: NA; CDR3aa: CASSQETGAYTGELFF; CDR3nt: TGTGCCAGCAGCCAAGAGACAGGGGCATACACCGGGGAGCTGTTTTTT
d_gene: NA; v_gene: TRBV30; j_gene: TRBJ2-1; abundance: few; CDR3aa: CAWARRNEQFF; CDR3nt: TGTGCCTGGGCGCGGAGGAATGAGCAGTTCTTC
d_gene: TRBD2; v_gene: TRBV5-6; j_gene: TRBJ2-1; abundance: NA; CDR3aa: CASSSGLAGPWFF; CDR3nt: TGTGCCAGCAGCTCGGGACTAGCGGGGCCATGGTTCTTC
d_gene: NA; v_gene: TRBV30; j_gene: TRBJ1-2; abundance: NA; CDR3aa: CAWSVRGGYTF; CDR3nt: TGTGCCTGGAGTGTAAGGGGTGGCTACACCTTC
d_gene: NA; v_gene: TRBV29-1; j_gene: TRBJ2-4; abundance: few; CDR3aa: CSVAYRALAKNIQYF; CDR3nt: TGCAGCGTTGCTTACAGAGCTCTAGCCAAAAACATTCAGTACTTC
d_gene: NA; v_gene: TRBV7-3; j_gene: TRBJ2-3; abundance: NA; CDR3aa: CASSLGRRDTQYF; CDR3nt: TGTGCCAGCAGCTTAGGACGACGAGATACGCAGTATTTT
d_gene: TRBD1; v_gene: TRBV4-3; j_gene: TRBJ2-3; abundance: few; CDR3aa: CASSRGTGNTDTQYF; CDR3nt: TGCGCCAGCAGCCGAGGGACAGGGAACACAGATACGCAGTATTTT
d_gene: NA; v_gene: TRBV7-8; j_gene: TRBJ2-5; abundance: NA; CDR3aa: CASSLAQPGGQETQYF; CDR3nt: TGTGCCAGCAGCTTAGCCCAGCCAGGTGGGCAAGAGACCCAGTACTTC
d_gene: TRBD2; v_gene: TRBV7-2; j_gene: TRBJ2-1; abundance: few; CDR3aa: CASSPRTSGHYNEQFF; CDR3nt: TGTGCCAGCAGCCCAAGGACTAGCGGGCACTACAATGAGCAGTTCTTC
d_gene: NA; v_gene: TRBV29-1; j_gene: TRBJ1-2; abundance: few; CDR3aa: CSVLVNSNYGYTF; CDR3nt: TGCAGCGTTCTAGTAAATTCTAACTATGGCTACACCTTC
d_gene: NA; v_gene: TRBV19; j_gene: TRBJ2-1; abundance: NA; CDR3aa: CASSRSYNEQFF; CDR3nt: TGTGCCAGTAGTAGGTCCTACAATGAGCAGTTCTTC